Reported below is one T cell receptor (beta chain). What it binds is not known. This entry is derived from a study of T cell responses to AZD1222 COVID-19 vaccine. Study-level results: Females outnumbered males among donors, who were mostly white British; clonal diversity was possibly underestimated. It was only a handful of AZD1222 recipients who were seropositive at baseline. Rises in breadth and depth of Spike-specific TCRs came after two AZD1222 doses.

Germline CDR1 is LNHDA and CDR2 is SQIVND (reference sequence). V was trimmed by 3 bases and J by 3 bases, leaving 4 bases between them. There are 12 residues in the CDR3. Clones were sequenced by immunoSEQ multiplex PCR, and TCRdb holds only the in-frame ones, with some missing. The table lists 150,000 to 200,000 clones, around 88% of them singletons. The specimen was peripheral blood, collected 28 days after the second AZD1222 dose. The J gene is TRBJ2-3, the V gene TRBV19, with D uncertain. This TCR was recovered from an adult who received the AZD1222 COVID-19 vaccine. CDR3 protein: CASSITTDTQYF. Written as DNA, the CDR3 is TGTGCCAGTAGTATTACGACAGATACGCAGTATTTT.